This T cell receptor (beta chain) stems from a study of blood T cell repertoires in COVID-19. Generated by immunoSEQ multiplex PCR, the TCRdb table keeps only in-frame clones and is missing some. Among about 190,000 clones listed, around nine tenths were seen once. The V gene's germline CDR1 is MNHNY and CDR2 SVGAGI (reference sequence). The ends were cut back, 2 bases at V and 4 bases at J, with 14 bases in the middle. This CDR3 comprises 16 residues. What was sequenced was peripheral blood. The rearrangement joins TRBV6-6 to TRBJ1-4; tentatively, D is TRBD1 (6 bases). The source of this sequence is a woman aged 40 to 55 who had recovered from COVID-19. CDR3 residues: CASSYPRVDSNEKLFF. The CDR3, as DNA: TGTGCCAGCAGTTACCCGAGGGTGGACAGTAATGAAAAACTGTTTTTT.